This T cell receptor (beta chain) derives from a study of blood T cells in healthy people across ages (dated by TCRdb to 2013 to 2016). Concerning the study at large: In model experiments, template switching captured roughly one uniquely barcoded TCR beta cDNA molecule for every two T cells. To avoid experimental bias, donors of different ages were distributed randomly across sequencing lanes. For two donors (one aged 18 to 29 and one aged 80 or older), the study analyzed two additional independent replicas of 1 million unique cDNA reads from the same blood draw. Age-related changes in TCR beta repertoire diversity were measured in the study by deep sequencing normalized with unique cDNA molecular identifiers. The donors were split into four age groups: young (average about 15 years), middle-aged (about 40), aged (more than 60) and long-lived (roughly 86).

CDR1 and CDR2, per the germline V gene (reference sequence), are GTSNPN and SVGIG. Trimming at the junction amounts to 2 bases on V and 3 bases on J, and the germline ends lie 7 bases apart. The cysteine opens and the phenylalanine closes a CDR3 of 13 amino acids. Kept here is only the CDR3 DNA, which spans 39 bases and is read in frame from base 1. Concerning this clonotype itself: Its antigen has not been determined. Base-call qualities are not available, and no considerably larger clone is one nucleotide away.

Donors were a few dozen systemically healthy Caucasian individuals from Russia aged roughly 6 to 90 years. Each donor gave about 9.7 milliliters of peripheral blood, drawn into EDTA-treated Vacutainer tubes. PBMCs were isolated by Ficoll-Paque density-gradient centrifugation, with at least 7 million obtained per sample. Total RNA was extracted from PBMCs with Trizol reagent, with at least 6 micrograms obtained per sample. For every donor, an aliquot of PBMCs went through flow cytometry to measure the percentages of naive CD45RAhigh/CD27high T cells. Study-wide conclusions, independent of this receptor: The CMV infection status of donors was not known, potentially confounding age-related changes in expanded clonotypes. Observed TCR beta diversity per million T cells fell roughly linearly with age, and a significant reduction was already apparent by age about 38. Because profiling used bulk unsorted PBMCs, naive and antigen-experienced compartments could not be compared conclusively. Compared with the aged group, the long-lived group had more naive CD4+ T cells, fewer expanded clones and increased TCR diversity, a pattern suggesting age selection. Total diversity estimates from one million sequenced T cells were considered lower bounds and underestimates. There was a strong correlation between observed TCR beta diversity and the percentage of naive T cells measured by flow cytometry.

Library preparation employed 5' RACE. Sequencing took place on an Illumina HiSeq 2500. A second PCR of roughly 6 to 11 cycles was run with a J-beta primer mix and a sample-barcoded 5' primer. A template-switch 5' adaptor carrying 12 random nucleotides introduced a unique molecular identifier onto each TCR beta cDNA molecule. Each sample yielded at least 2.5 million CDR3-containing paired-end reads. First-strand cDNA was synthesized from all RNA with the Mint cDNA synthesis kit, primed by a TRBC-specific oligonucleotide. After uracil-DNA glycosylase treatment, a first 18-cycle PCR used universal primers M1SS and BC2_uni_R on all cDNA. The authors processed their data as follows. Normalization of each sample was performed by random selection of 1 million high-quality reads, each carrying a distinct molecular identifier. Instead of being binned into consensus sequences, reads with shared molecular identifiers were discarded. MiTCR, set to a Q25 quality threshold and the strictest error-elimination algorithm, was used for CDR3 identification, clonotype clustering and error correction. Lower-bound total TCR beta diversity was estimated with a nonparametric unseen species model using Euler transformation. Starting from the raw public reads, TCRdb applied fastp trimming at Q25, assembled clones with MiXCR and retained in-frame beta chains. Entries are consolidated by CDR3 protein sequence, retaining the most common genes and DNA. V and J calls and clone size were set by TCRdb, not the authors. Recorded for this sample are just under 900,000 distinct CDR3 sequences; roughly 26% of them occurred a single time. 15% to 20% of the sample goes to the ten largest clones.

The source of this sequence is a woman of 80 years or more in good health. This sequence uses TRBV30 and TRBJ1-4, with the D gene too uncertain to name. Sample: blood. The CDR3 amino acid sequence is: CAWSLGSNEKLFF. The nucleotide sequence reads as follows: TGTGCCTGGAGTCTCGGATCTAATGAAAAACTGTTTTTT.